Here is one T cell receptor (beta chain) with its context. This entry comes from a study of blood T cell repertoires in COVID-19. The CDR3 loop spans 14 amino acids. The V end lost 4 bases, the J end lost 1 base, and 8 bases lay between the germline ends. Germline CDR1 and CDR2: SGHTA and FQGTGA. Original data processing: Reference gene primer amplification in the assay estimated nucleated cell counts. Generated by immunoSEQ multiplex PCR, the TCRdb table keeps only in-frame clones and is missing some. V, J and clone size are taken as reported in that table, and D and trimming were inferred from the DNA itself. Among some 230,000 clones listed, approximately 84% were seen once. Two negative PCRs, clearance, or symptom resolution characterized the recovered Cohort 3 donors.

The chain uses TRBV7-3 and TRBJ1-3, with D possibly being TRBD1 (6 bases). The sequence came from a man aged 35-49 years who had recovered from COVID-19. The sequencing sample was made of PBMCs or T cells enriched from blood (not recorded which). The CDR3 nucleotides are TGTGCCAGCAGCTCGGGGACATCTGGAAACACCATATATTTT. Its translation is CASSSGTSGNTIYF.